One and the same sample provided the 20 T cell receptor beta chains below, sequenced in a study of blood T cells in healthy people across ages. PCR was performed a second time for roughly 6 to 12 cycles using a sample-barcoded 5' primer and a J-beta primer mix. TCRdb reprocessed the 5' RACE reads with MiXCR, giving one entry per CDR3 protein. The sample includes some 1,800,000 distinct CDR3 sequences, roughly two fifths of them seen just once. The source material was blood. All receptors derive from a human donor in good health.

This clonotype was seen a handful of times. The chain has TRBV20-1 and TRBJ2-7, with a tentative D call TRBD1 (6 bases). The V gene's germline CDR1 is DFQATT and CDR2 SNEGSKA (reference sequence). V gave up 3 bases and J gave up 0 bases, with 15 bases separating them. The CDR3 has 15 residues. The DNA of the CDR3 is TGCAGTGCTAGGGCTACAGGGAAAAGCTCCTACGAGCAGTACTTC. Translation gives CSARATGKSSYEQYF.

The rearrangement joins TRBV12-3 or TRBV12-4 to TRBJ1-4; possibly TRBD1 for D (6 bases). The CDR3 has 14 amino acids. The ends were cut back, 6 bases at V and 5 bases at J, with 13 bases in the middle. CDR3 DNA sequence: TGTGCCAGCAGGAAGGGGGTGGGAAATGAAAAACTGTTTTTT. It encodes CASRKGVGNEKLFF.

V gene TRBV7-8 combines with J gene TRBJ2-2, with no clear D. V dropped 3 bases and J dropped 6 bases, with 5 bases sitting between them. The CDR3 is made up of 12 amino acids. In germline, CDR1 is SGHVS, CDR2 FQNEAQ. The CDR3 DNA reads TGTGCCAGCAGCTTTAATCCCGGGGAGCTGTTTTTT. This sequence encodes CASSFNPGELFF.

This clonotype has just one count. The J gene is TRBJ1-5, the V gene TRBV20-1; D is ambiguous. Trimming left V 0 bases short and J 4 bases short, with 10 bases between. The CDR3 is 14 amino acids. Germline assignment: CDR1 DFQATT and CDR2 SNEGSKA (reference sequence). In DNA form, the CDR3 reads TGCAGTGCTAGAGACGGCGGAGCTAATCAGCCCCAGCATTTT. Its protein is CSARDGGANQPQHF.

This clonotype turned up a few times. V is TRBV7-2 and J is TRBJ1-5; no firm D call. Germline V gives CDR1 SGHTA, CDR2 FQGNSA. CDR3 length: 13 amino acids. The V and J ends lost 2 bases and 7 bases respectively, with 9 bases between them. The CDR3 DNA is TGTGCCAGCAGCTTACGTACGGAACAGCCCCAGCATTTT. Translated, it gives CASSLRTEQPQHF.

This clonotype turned up a few times. The rearrangement uses TRBV12-3 or TRBV12-4 and TRBJ1-4; D might be TRBD1 (6 bases). This CDR3 has 13 amino acids. V was clipped by 6 bases and J by 7 bases, with 12 bases between them. CDR3 amino acids: CASSLIGGEKLFF. The CDR3 DNA follows: TGTGCCAGCAGCTTGATAGGGGGTGAAAAACTGTTTTTT.

In DNA form, the CDR3 reads TGTGCCACCAAGCAGGGAAATGAAAAACTGTTTTTT. This translates into CATKQGNEKLFF. The chain carries TRBV28 and TRBJ1-4; TRBD1 might be the D (5 bases). V was pared by 10 bases and J by 5 bases, with 11 bases between. The length of the CDR3 is 12 residues. Looked up from germline, CDR1 is MDHEN and CDR2 is SYDVKM. The full variable domain, with the rest looked up from reference TRBV28 and TRBJ1-4, is DVKVTQSSRYLVKRTGEKVFLECVQDMDHENMFWYRQDPGLGLRLIYFSYDVKMKEKGDIPEGYSVSREKKERFSLILESASTNQTSMYLCATKQGNEKLFFGSGTQLSVL.

As for this clonotype: This may come from a read error, since a much larger clone is one base off. This chain links TRBV29-1 with TRBJ2-3; D call uncertain. This CDR3 spans 14 amino acids. From germline, CDR1 is SQVTM and CDR2 ANQGSEA. CDR3 region: CGVDGSVRTDTQYF. CDR3 nucleotide sequence: TGCGGCGTTGATGGGTCGGTGCGCACAGATACGCAGTATTTT.

This clonotype occurred many times. The chain uses TRBV6-2 or TRBV6-3 and TRBJ2-1, with unresolved D. CDR1 and CDR2 from the germline V gene are MNHEY and SVGEGT. The germline V and J ends were trimmed by 5 bases and 4 bases, with 9 bases remaining between them. This CDR3 spans 13 amino acids. Here the CDR3 DNA reads TGTGCCAGCAGTAGCGACACTTACAATGAGCAGTTCTTC. It encodes CASSSDTYNEQFF.

V is TRBV6-2 or TRBV6-3 and J is TRBJ2-1, with 8 bases fitting TRBD1. Germline V gene lookup returns CDR1 MNHEY and CDR2 SVGEGT. The CDR3 has 13 amino acids. The junction had 4 bases not matched to a gene; V was cut back by 6 bases and J by 6 bases. DNA for the CDR3: TGTGCCAGCAGGGACAGGGTGCGCAATGAGCAGTTCTTC. Its protein product is CASRDRVRNEQFF.

This clonotype has at least ten counts. The gene calls are TRBV7-6 and TRBJ2-7; TRBD1 might be the D (5 bases). CDR3 length: 13 residues. The ends were cut back, 2 bases at V and 3 bases at J, with 8 bases in the middle. In germline, CDR1 is SGHVS, CDR2 FNYEAQ. The CDR3 bases are TGTGCCAGCAGCTTATGGCAGGGCTACGAGCAGTACTTC. Amino acid sequence: CASSLWQGYEQYF.

The rearrangement uses TRBV27 and TRBJ2-1, with 7 bases that match TRBD1. Germline CDR1 reads MNHEY; CDR2 reads SMNVEV (reference sequence). The CDR3 totals 14 residues. V was pared by 7 bases and J by 6 bases, with 9 bases of the junction left unmatched. In nucleotides, the CDR3 is TGTGCCAGCACAGGAACAGGGGATCTCAATGAGCAGTTCTTC. Its protein is CASTGTGDLNEQFF.

The chain has TRBV4-3 and TRBJ2-1, with TRBD2 matching over 9 bases. Germline loops: CDR1 LGHNA, CDR2 YSLEER. V trimming: 0 bases; J trimming: 10 bases; junction bases outside the gene matches: 22. The length of the CDR3 is 20 residues. CDR3 sequence: CASSQDPPLLARGGGEEQFF. CDR3 sequence (DNA): TGCGCCAGCAGCCAAGATCCCCCACTCTTGGCGCGGGGGGGCGGGGAAGAGCAGTTCTTC.

J is TRBJ1-1 and V is TRBV7-9; 8 bases are shared with TRBD1. V dropped 5 bases and J dropped 7; count of bases not matched to a gene: 9. The germline V gene encodes CDR1 SEHNR and CDR2 FQNEAQ (reference sequence). CDR3 length: 14 amino acids. Here the CDR3 reads CASSLIQGQVEAFF. The CDR3 DNA reads as TGTGCCAGCAGCCTAATCCAGGGACAGGTTGAAGCTTTCTTT.

The chain uses TRBV3-1 and TRBJ2-7; 9 nucleotides line up with TRBD1. The better agreement between TRBJ2-5 and the DNA end casts doubt on the J call. CDR3 length: 16 residues. Germline values: CDR1 LGHDT, CDR2 YNNKEL (reference sequence). CDR3: CASSQEGTGIEETQYF. The CDR3 nucleotides read TGTGCCAGCAGCCAAGAGGGGACAGGGATAGAAGAGACCCAGTACTTC.

V and J are TRBV15 and TRBJ1-4; weak D call: TRBD1 (6 bases). V lost 2 bases to trimming and J lost 8 bases, with 21 bases between them. Germline CDR1 and CDR2: LNHNV and YYDKDF (reference sequence). The CDR3 spans 17 residues. The CDR3, as DNA: TGTGCCACCAGCAGACCGTCGATCGGGGGGCTACGAGAAAAACTGTTTTTT. This encodes CATSRPSIGGLREKLFF.

This clonotype turned up a few times. The chain combines TRBV20-1 with TRBJ2-7; a possible D gene is TRBD2 (6 bases). Trimming took off 3 bases at V and 6 bases at J, with 18 bases between the two ends. The length of the CDR3 is 14 residues. Germline values: CDR1 DFQATT, CDR2 SNEGSKA (reference sequence). CDR3 coding DNA: TGCAGTGCTAGCTCCGGAGGGGTGAGTGCCGAGCAGTACTTC. Translation gives CSASSGGVSAEQYF.

This clonotype showed up many times. V gene TRBV10-3 combines with J gene TRBJ2-3; 8 nucleotides align to TRBD2. The trim removed 5 bases at V and 2 bases at J, leaving 6 bases unmatched. Looked up from germline, CDR1 is ENHRY and CDR2 is SYGVKD. The CDR3 consists of 15 residues. The CDR3 spells CAISQGSGDTDTQYF. Here the CDR3 DNA reads TGTGCCATCAGTCAGGGTAGCGGGGACACAGATACGCAGTATTTT.

Comments on this clonotype: Just one base apart from a much larger clone, this may be a read error. The CDR3 reads CASSLGEWYEQYF. The CDR3 bases are TGTGCCAGCAGTTTAGGGGAGTGGTACGAGCAGTACTTC. The chain links TRBV12-3 or TRBV12-4 to TRBJ2-7, with D possibly being TRBD2 (5 bases). This CDR3 contains 13 residues. V lost 1 base and J lost 4, with 8 bases in between.

V usage is TRBV11-2 and J usage is TRBJ2-3; TRBD2 matches at 8 bases. J lost 3 bases, V lost 5 bases, and 7 bases had no gene match. The germline CDR1 and CDR2 sequences are SGHAT and FQNNGV. CDR3 size: 15 residues. In nucleotides, the CDR3 is TGTGCCAGCAGCCCGGCGGGGGGTGGAACAGATACGCAGTATTTT. Amino acid sequence: CASSPAGGGTDTQYF.